A selection of T cell receptor beta chains follows, all from one sample in a study of blood T cells in healthy people across ages. TCRdb independently ran MiXCR on the 5' RACE reads; one entry per CDR3 protein. The sample has over 1,500,000 distinct CDR3 sequences, about two fifths seen once. Source material: blood. The origin of the receptors is a human donor in good health. CDR3s include the opening cysteine and the closing phenylalanine or tryptophan. The D gene is left open where the match is weak. Size is omitted from some rows. Given values are once, few, many or a class for expanded clones.

CDR3 protein,V gene,D gene,J gene,clone size
CASSLGGGAPMDTQYF,TRBV11-2,TRBD2,TRBJ2-3,few
CASSPTGYSNIQYF,TRBV12-3/TRBV12-4,-,TRBJ2-4,few
CAISDRVHQPQHF,TRBV10-3,-,TRBJ1-5,-
CASSYSRGESHNEQFF,TRBV6-6,-,TRBJ2-1,-
CASSQISTEPVDTQYF,TRBV4-2,-,TRBJ2-3,few
CASSLESFPGINEQFF,TRBV7-2,-,TRBJ2-1,few
CSARRREATEAFF,TRBV20-1,-,TRBJ1-1,-
CAISFGDATDTQYF,TRBV10-3,-,TRBJ2-3,many
CASSLDDPWGGRMDTQYF,TRBV11-2,TRBD2,TRBJ2-3,-
CASSFLSGSETQYF,TRBV11-2,-,TRBJ2-5,few
CSVMTGLEAFF,TRBV29-1,-,TRBJ1-1,-
CASSFPAGRGSYNEQFF,TRBV7-6,TRBD2,TRBJ2-1,-
CSGESGAGANVLTF,TRBV20-1,-,TRBJ2-6,-
CASSLGEGQDEAFF,TRBV5-1,-,TRBJ1-1,few
CASSDTSADTQYF,TRBV9,-,TRBJ2-3,-
CASSISGSVITDTQYF,TRBV9,TRBD2,TRBJ2-3,-
CASSQVERAETQYF,TRBV4-3,-,TRBJ2-5,-
CASSLGVELGSDTQYF,TRBV7-2,-,TRBJ2-3,few
CASRGPRGTEAFF,TRBV12-3/TRBV12-4,-,TRBJ1-1,-
CASSVESVVNEQFF,TRBV9,-,TRBJ2-1,-
CASSSPGTGSYEQYF,TRBV28,-,TRBJ2-7,many
CASSGKGRGYGYTF,TRBV7-2,-,TRBJ1-2,-
CASSDQDPRLQFF,TRBV6-4,-,TRBJ2-1,-
CSVVIGAWGGNEQFF,TRBV29-1,-,TRBJ2-1,-
CSAPRRDTSTDTQYF,TRBV20-1,-,TRBJ2-3,many
CASSADLEREQYF,TRBV9,-,TRBJ2-7,few
CSARLSGTTQYF,TRBV20-1,-,TRBJ2-3,few
CSVASPFFTGELFF,TRBV29-1,-,TRBJ2-2,few
CASCWTFNQPQHF,TRBV6-2/TRBV6-3,-,TRBJ1-5,-
CAGSLETGGVSGELFF,TRBV27,TRBD1,TRBJ2-2,-
CASSLGGAGNNEQFF,TRBV7-9,TRBD2,TRBJ2-1,-
CASSTRVAGGLKKQFF,TRBV27,TRBD2,TRBJ2-1,-
CASSQDRPGLGQPQHF,TRBV4-1,-,TRBJ1-5,-
CASSETRSYEQYF,TRBV10-2,-,-,-
CASSGTDRADTEAFF,TRBV5-1,TRBD1,TRBJ1-1,many
CASSPFRSSGPPDTQYF,TRBV7-2,TRBD2,TRBJ2-3,many
CSATGNRATEAFF,TRBV20-1,-,TRBJ1-1,few
CASSPGQGWHGYTF,TRBV12-3/TRBV12-4,TRBD1,TRBJ1-2,-
CATSDGRTGRGPDTQYF,TRBV24-1,-,TRBJ2-3,few
CASSTYNTIYF,TRBV9,-,TRBJ1-3,-
CASSRSRDRDTYEQYF,TRBV7-8,TRBD1,TRBJ2-7,-